These T cell receptor beta chains were read from a single sample in a study of shared clonotypes between healthy human individuals. Measured with immunoSEQ multiplex PCR; TCRdb has only the in-frame clones, and not every one. The profile shows about 1 million clones, 65% to 80% of them singletons. The sequenced sample was memory CD4+ T cells sorted from blood. These receptor sequences come from a man aged 18 to 30 in good health. CDR3s include the opening cysteine and the closing phenylalanine or tryptophan.

>TRBV5-4|TRBJ2-7
CASSQSSGSGYEQYF
>TRBV6-6|TRBJ1-1
CAISGGTGAEAFF
>TRBV5-1|TRBJ2-5
CASSLQGFGETQYF
>TRBV19|TRBJ2-2
CASTLGGMNTGELFF
>TRBV7-2|TRBJ1-5
CASSFLVGGNQPQHF
>TRBV9|TRBJ1-1
CASSVESNTEAFF
>TRBV5-1|TRBJ1-1
CASSSRTANTEAFF
>TRBV7-3|TRBJ1-6
CASSLSAGLYSPLHF
>TRBV7-9|TRBJ2-5
CASSFSGGGGETQYF
>TRBV5-1|TRBJ1-4
CASSQPPEISTNEKLFF
>TRBV2|TRBJ2-3
CASKISDTQYF
>TRBV7-2|TRBJ2-5
CASSLVLARQETQYF
>TRBV29-1|TRBJ2-1
CSVGVSGTYNEQFF
>TRBV25-1|TRBJ1-2
CASSEWERDYGYTF
>TRBV25-1|TRBJ2-3
CASSESGGRQSRGQYF
>TRBV7-9|TRBJ2-7
CASSPLAGGPYEQYF
>TRBV11-2|TRBJ2-3
CASSLNRGVTDTQYF
>TRBV6-5|TRBJ1-6
CASTNGGQGASPLHF
>TRBV29-1|TRBJ1-2
CSVGEGLNYGYTF